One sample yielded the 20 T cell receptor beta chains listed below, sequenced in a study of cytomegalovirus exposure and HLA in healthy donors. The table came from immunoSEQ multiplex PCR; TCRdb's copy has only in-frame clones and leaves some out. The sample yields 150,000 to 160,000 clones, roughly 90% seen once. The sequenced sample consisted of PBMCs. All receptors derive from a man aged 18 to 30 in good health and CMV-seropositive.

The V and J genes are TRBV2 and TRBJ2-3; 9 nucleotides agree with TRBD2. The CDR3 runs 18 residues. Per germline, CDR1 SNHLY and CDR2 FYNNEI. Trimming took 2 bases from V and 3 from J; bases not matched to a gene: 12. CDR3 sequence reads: CASSETGISAGGTDTQYF. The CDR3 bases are TGTGCCAGCAGTGAAACAGGGATTAGCGCGGGAGGGACAGATACGCAGTATTTT.

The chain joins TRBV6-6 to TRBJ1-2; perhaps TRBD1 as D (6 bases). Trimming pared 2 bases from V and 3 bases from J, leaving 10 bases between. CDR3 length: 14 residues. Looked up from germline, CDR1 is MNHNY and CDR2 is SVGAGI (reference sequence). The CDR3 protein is CASSYRGGDYGYTF. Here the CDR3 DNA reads TGTGCCAGCAGTTACAGGGGGGGGGACTATGGCTACACCTTC.

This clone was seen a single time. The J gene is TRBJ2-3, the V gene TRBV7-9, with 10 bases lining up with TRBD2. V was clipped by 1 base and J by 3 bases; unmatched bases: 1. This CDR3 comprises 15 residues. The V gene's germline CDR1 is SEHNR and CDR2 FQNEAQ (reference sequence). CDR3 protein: CASSLGLAGTDTQYF. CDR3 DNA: TGTGCCAGCAGCTTAGGACTAGCGGGTACAGATACGCAGTATTTT.

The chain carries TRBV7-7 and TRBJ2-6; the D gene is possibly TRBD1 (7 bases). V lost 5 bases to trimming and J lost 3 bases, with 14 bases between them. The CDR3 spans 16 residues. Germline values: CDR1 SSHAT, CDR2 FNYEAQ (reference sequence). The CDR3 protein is CASSPRRDSGANVLTF. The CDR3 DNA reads TGTGCCAGCAGCCCGAGGAGGGACAGTGGGGCCAACGTCCTGACTTTC.

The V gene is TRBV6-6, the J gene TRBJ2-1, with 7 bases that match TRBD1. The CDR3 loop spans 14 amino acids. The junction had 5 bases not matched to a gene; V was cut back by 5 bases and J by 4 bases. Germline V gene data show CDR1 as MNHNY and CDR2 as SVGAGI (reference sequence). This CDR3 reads CASSPGTAYNEQFF. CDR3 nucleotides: TGTGCCAGCAGTCCGGGGACAGCTTACAATGAGCAGTTCTTC.

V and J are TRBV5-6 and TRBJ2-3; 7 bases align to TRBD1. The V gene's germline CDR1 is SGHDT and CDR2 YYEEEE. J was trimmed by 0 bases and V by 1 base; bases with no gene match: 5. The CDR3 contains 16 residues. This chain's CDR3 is CASSLRRGLSTDTQYF. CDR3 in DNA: TGTGCCAGCAGCTTGCGTAGGGGGCTCAGCACAGATACGCAGTATTTT.

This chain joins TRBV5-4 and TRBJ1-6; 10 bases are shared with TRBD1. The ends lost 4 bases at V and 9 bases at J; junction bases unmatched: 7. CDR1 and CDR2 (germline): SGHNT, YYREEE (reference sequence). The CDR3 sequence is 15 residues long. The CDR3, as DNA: TGTGCCAGCAGCCCGGCTGGGGACAGGGGTTCACCCCTCCACTTT. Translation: CASSPAGDRGSPLHF.

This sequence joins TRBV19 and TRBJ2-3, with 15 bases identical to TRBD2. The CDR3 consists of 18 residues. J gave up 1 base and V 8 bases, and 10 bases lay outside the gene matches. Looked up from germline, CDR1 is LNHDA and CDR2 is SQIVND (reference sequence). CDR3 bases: TGTGCCAGTGCGGGACTAGCGGGAGGTGGGTCAGGCACAGATACGCAGTATTTT. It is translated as CASAGLAGGGSGTDTQYF.

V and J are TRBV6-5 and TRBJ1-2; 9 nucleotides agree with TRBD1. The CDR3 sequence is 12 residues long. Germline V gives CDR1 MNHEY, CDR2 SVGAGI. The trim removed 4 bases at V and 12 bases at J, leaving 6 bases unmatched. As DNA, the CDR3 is TGTGCCAGCAGTTCCTGGACAGGGGAGAACACCTTC. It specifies CASSSWTGENTF.

The CDR3 protein is CASSVGESTTSGSAYF. For the CDR3, the DNA is TGTGCCAGCAGCGTGGGGGAAAGTACTACTAGCGGGAGTGCGTATTTT. The chain employs TRBV9 and TRBJ2-3, with 11 positions matching TRBD2. Per the germline V gene, CDR1 is SGDLS and CDR2 is YYNGEE. This CDR3 contains 16 residues. V lost 2 bases to trimming and J lost 14 bases; unmatched junction nucleotides: 16.

CDR3 region: CAWSVGTVAKNIQYF. CDR3 nucleotides: TGTGCCTGGAGTGTAGGGACAGTAGCCAAAAACATTCAGTACTTC. This chain links TRBV30 with TRBJ2-4, with TRBD1 matching over 7 bases. Germline V lookup: CDR1 GTSNPN, CDR2 SVGIG (reference sequence). There are 15 residues in the CDR3. V dropped 0 bases and J dropped 0; count of bases not matched to a gene: 2.

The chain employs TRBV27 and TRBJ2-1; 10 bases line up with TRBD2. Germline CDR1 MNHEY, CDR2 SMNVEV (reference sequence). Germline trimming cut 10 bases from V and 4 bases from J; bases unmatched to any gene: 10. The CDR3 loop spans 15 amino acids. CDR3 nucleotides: TGTGCCACCATAAGGACTAGCGGACTTTACAATGAGCAGTTCTTC. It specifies CATIRTSGLYNEQFF.

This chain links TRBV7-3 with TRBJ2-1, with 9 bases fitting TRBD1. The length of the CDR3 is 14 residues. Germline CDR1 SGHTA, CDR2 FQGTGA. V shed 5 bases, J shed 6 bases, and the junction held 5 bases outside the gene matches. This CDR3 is CASSPGTGFNEQFF. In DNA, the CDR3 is TGTGCCAGCAGCCCCGGGACAGGGTTCAATGAGCAGTTCTTC.

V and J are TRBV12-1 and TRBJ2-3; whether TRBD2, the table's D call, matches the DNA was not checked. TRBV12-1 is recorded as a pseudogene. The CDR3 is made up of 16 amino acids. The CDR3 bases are TGTGCCAGCAGCTTGCTAGCGGGGGGTAGCACAGATACGCAGTATTTT. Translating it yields CASSLLAGGSTDTQYF.

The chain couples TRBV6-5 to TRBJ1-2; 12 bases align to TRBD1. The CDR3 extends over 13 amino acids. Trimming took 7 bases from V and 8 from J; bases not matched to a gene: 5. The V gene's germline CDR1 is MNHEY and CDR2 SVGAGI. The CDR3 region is CASTGDRGRGYTF. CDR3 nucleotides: TGTGCCAGCACTGGGGACAGGGGGCGAGGCTACACCTTC.

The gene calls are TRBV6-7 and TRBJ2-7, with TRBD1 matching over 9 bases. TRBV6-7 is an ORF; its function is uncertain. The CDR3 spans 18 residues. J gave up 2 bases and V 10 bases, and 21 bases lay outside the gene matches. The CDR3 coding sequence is TGTGCCATCAAACCCAAGGACAGGGGTGACACAGGGCCCTACGAGCAGTACTTC. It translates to CAIKPKDRGDTGPYEQYF.

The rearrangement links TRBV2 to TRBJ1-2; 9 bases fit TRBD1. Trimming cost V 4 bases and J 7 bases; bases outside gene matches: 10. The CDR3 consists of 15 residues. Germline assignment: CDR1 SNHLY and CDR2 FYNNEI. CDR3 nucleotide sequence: TGTGCCAGCAGTGGGTTAATACAGGGGGCCTCTGGCTACACCTTC. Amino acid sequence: CASSGLIQGASGYTF. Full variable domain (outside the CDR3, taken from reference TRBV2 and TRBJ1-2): EPEVTQTPSHQVTQMGQEVILRCVPISNHLYFYWYRQILGQKVEFLVSFYNNEISEKSEIFDDQFSVERPDGSNFTLKIRSTKLEDSAMYFCASSGLIQGASGYTFGSGTRLTVV.

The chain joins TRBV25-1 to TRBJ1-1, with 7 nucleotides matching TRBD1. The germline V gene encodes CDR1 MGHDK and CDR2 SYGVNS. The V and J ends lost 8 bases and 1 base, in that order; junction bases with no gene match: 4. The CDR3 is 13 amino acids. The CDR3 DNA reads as TGTGCCAGCCACCAGGGGGGGAACACTGAAGCTTTCTTT. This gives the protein CASHQGGNTEAFF.

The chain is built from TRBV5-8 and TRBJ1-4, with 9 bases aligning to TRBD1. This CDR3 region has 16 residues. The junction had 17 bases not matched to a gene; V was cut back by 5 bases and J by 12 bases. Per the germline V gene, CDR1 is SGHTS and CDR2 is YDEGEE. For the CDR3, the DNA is TGTGCCAGCAGACCCGGACAGGGGCGTATGTACGAGCAACTGTTTTTT. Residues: CASRPGQGRMYEQLFF.

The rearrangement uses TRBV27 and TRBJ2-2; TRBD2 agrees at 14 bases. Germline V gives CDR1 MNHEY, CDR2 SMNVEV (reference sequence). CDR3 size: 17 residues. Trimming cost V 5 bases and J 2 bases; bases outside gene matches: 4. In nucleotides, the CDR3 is TGTGCCAGCAGTCCGACTAGCGGGAGGGTCAACACCGGGGAGCTGTTTTTT. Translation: CASSPTSGRVNTGELFF.